The subject of this entry is one TCR beta chain. Its antigen remains unknown. The protocol was immunoSEQ multiplex PCR, while the TCRdb copy is restricted to in-frame clones and leaves out a portion. The table includes around 95,000 clones, about 90% detected once. The sample comes from a study of graft-versus-host responses after intestinal transplantation. Germline V CDR1 and CDR2: MGHDK, SYGVNS. V shed 6 bases, J shed 5 bases, and the junction held 17 bases outside the gene matches. CDR3 length: 18 amino acids. The material was unstimulated CD4+ T cells sorted from spleen or lymph node cells, obtained before transplant. This chain joins TRBV25-1 and TRBJ2-5; 11 positions match TRBD1. This receptor was obtained from a human donor who was the organ donor for an intestinal transplant. CDR3 sequence: CASRDGQGAIFSSETQYF. Here the CDR3 DNA reads TGTGCCAGCAGAGACGGACAGGGGGCAATCTTTTCGTCTGAGACCCAGTACTTC.